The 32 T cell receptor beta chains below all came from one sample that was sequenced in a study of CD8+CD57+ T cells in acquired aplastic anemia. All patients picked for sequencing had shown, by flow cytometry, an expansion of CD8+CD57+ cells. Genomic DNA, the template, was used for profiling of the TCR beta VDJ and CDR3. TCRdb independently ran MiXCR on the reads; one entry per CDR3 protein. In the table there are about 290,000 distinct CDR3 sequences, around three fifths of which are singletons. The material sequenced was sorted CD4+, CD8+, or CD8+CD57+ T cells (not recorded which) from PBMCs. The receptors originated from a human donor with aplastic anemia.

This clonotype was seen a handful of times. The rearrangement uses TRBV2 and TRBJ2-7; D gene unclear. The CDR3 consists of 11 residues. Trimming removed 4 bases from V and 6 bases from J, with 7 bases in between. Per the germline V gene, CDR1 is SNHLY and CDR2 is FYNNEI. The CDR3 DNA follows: TGTGCCAGCAGTGCTTCGTCCGAGCAGTACTTC. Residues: CASSASSEQYF. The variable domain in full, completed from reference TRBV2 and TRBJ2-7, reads EPEVTQTPSHQVTQMGQEVILRCVPISNHLYFYWYRQILGQKVEFLVSFYNNEISEKSEIFDDQFSVERPDGSNFTLKIRSTKLEDSAMYFCASSASSEQYFGPGTRLTVT.

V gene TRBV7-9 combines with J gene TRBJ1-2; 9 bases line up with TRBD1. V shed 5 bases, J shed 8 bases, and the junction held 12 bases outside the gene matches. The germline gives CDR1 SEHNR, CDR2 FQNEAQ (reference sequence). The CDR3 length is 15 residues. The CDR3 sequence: CASSPGQGEVWGYTF. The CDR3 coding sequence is TGTGCCAGCAGCCCGGGACAGGGTGAAGTCTGGGGCTACACCTTC.

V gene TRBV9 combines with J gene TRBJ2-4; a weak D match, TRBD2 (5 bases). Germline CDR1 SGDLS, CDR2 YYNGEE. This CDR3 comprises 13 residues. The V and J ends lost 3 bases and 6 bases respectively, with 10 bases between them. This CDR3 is CASSDLGRNIQYF. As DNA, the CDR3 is TGTGCCAGCAGCGACCTGGGGAGAAACATTCAGTACTTC.

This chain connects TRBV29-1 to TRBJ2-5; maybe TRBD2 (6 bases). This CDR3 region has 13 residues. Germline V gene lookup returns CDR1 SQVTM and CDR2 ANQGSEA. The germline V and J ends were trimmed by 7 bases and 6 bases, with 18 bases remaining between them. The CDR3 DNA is TGCAGCGGTTCGCGGGAAAATCCCCAGACCCAGTACTTC. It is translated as CSGSRENPQTQYF.

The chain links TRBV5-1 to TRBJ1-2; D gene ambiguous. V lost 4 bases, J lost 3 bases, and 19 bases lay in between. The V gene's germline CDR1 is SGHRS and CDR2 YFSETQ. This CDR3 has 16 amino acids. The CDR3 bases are TGCGCCAGCAGCGGTCAGTCGGTCACAAATGACTATGGCTACACCTTC. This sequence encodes CASSGQSVTNDYGYTF.

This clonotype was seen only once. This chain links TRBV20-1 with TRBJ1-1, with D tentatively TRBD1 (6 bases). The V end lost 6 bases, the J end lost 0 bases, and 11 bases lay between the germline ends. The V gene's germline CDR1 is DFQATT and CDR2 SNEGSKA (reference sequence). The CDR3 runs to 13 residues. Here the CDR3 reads CSAFRGLNTEAFF. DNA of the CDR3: TGCAGTGCCTTCCGGGGGCTGAACACTGAAGCTTTCTTT.

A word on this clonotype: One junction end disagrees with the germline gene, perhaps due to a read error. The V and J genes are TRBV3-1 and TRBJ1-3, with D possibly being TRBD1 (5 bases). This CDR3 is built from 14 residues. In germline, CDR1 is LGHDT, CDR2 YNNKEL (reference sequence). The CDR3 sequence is CASSHRDRGTTIYF. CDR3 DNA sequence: TGTGCCAGCAGCCACCGGGACCGGGGAACCACCATATATTTT.

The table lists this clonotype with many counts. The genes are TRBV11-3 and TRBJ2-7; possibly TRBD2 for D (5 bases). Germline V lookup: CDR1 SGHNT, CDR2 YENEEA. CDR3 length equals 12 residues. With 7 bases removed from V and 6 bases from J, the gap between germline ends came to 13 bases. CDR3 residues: CASNSGYGEQYF. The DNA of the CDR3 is TGTGCCAGCAACTCGGGGTACGGCGAGCAGTACTTC.

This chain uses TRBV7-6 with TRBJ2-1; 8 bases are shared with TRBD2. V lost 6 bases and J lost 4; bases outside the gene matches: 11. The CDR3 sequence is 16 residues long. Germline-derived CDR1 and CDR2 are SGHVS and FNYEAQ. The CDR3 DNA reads TGTGCCAGCAGTCCAGGGGCGGGCGGGGGGTACAATGAGCAGTTCTTC. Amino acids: CASSPGAGGGYNEQFF.

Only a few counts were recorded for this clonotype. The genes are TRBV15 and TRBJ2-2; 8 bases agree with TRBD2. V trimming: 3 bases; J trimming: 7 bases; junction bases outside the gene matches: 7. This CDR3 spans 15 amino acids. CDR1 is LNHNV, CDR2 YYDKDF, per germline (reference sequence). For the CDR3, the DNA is TGTGCCACCAGCAGCTTGACTAGCGATCACGGGGAGCTGTTTTTT. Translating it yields CATSSLTSDHGELFF.

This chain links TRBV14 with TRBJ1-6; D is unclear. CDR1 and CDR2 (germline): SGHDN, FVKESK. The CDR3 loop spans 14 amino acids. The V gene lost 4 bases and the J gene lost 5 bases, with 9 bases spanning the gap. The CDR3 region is CASSLERNNSPLHF. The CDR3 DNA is TGTGCCAGCAGCCTCGAGAGAAATAATTCACCCCTCCACTTT.

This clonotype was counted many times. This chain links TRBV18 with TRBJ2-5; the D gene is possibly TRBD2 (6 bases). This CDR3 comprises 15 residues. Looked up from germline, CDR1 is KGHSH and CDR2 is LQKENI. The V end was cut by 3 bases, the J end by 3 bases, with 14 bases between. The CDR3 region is CASSPAGFREETQYF. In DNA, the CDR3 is TGTGCCAGCTCACCTGCGGGGTTCCGGGAAGAGACCCAGTACTTC.

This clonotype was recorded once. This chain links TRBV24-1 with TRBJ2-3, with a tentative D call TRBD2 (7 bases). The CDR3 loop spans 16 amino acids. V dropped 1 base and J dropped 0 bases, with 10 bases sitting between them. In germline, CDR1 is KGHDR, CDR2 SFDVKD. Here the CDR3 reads CATSDLGGGSTDTQYF. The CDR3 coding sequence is TGTGCCACCAGTGATTTAGGGGGGGGGAGCACAGATACGCAGTATTTT.

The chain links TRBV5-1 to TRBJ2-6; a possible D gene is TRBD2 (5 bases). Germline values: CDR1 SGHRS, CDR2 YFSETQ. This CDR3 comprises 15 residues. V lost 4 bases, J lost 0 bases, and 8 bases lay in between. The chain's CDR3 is CASSPGNSGANVLTF. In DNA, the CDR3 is TGCGCCAGCAGCCCGGGGAACTCTGGGGCCAACGTCCTGACTTTC.

The CDR3 sequence is CASRWTSGSYEQYF. The CDR3 DNA reads as TGCGCCAGTAGGTGGACTAGCGGTTCCTACGAGCAGTACTTC. This rearrangement joins TRBV5-1 to TRBJ2-7; 10 bases line up with TRBD2. Trimming removed 8 bases from V and 1 base from J; junction bases left unmatched: 6. This CDR3 has 14 residues. CDR1 is SGHRS, CDR2 YFSETQ, per germline. Drawing the rest from reference TRBV5-1 and TRBJ2-7, the complete variable domain is KAGVTQTPRYLIKTRGQQVTLSCSPISGHRSVSWYQQTPGQGLQFLFEYFSETQRNKGNFPGRFSGRQFSNSRSEMNVSTLELGDSALYLCASRWTSGSYEQYFGPGTRLTVT.

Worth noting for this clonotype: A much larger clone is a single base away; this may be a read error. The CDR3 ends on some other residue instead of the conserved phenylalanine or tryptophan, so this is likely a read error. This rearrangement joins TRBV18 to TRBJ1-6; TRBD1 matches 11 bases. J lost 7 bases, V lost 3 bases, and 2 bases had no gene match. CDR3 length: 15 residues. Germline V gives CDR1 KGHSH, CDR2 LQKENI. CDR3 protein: CASSPGTGGNSPLHS. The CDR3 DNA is TGTGCCAGCTCACCGGGGACAGGGGGGAATTCACCCCTCCACTCT.

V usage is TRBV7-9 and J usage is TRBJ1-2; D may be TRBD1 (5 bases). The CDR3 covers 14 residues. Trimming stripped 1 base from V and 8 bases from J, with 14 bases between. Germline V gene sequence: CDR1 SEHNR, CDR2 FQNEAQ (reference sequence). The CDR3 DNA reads TGTGCCAGCAGCTTAGACGGGCAGGGAAGAGGCTACACCTTC. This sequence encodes CASSLDGQGRGYTF.

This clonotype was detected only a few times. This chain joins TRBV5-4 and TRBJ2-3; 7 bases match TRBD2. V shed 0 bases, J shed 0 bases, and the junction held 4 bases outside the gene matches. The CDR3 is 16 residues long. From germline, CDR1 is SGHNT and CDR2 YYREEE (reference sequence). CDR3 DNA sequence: TGTGCCAGCAGCTTGGGGGGAGGGGCTAGCACAGATACGCAGTATTTT. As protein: CASSLGGGASTDTQYF.

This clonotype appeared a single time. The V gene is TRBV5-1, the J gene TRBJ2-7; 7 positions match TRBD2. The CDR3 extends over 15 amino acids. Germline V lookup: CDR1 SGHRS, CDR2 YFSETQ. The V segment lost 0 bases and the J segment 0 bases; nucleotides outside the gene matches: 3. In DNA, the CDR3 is TGCGCCAGCAGCTTGGGGGAGGGTTACTCCTACGAGCAGTACTTC. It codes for CASSLGEGYSYEQYF.

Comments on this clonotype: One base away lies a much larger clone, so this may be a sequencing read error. In DNA, the CDR3 is TGTGCCAGCAGCGGACTAGTCCGTGCAACGGGTGAGCAGCTCTTC. It yields the protein CASSGLVRATGEQLF. V usage is TRBV6-5 and J usage is TRBJ2-1; 7 bases agree with TRBD2. The germline V gene has CDR1 MNHEY and CDR2 SVGAGI. The CDR3 length is 15 residues.

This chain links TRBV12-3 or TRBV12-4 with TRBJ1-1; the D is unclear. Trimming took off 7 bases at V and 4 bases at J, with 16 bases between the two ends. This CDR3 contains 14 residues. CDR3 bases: TGTGCCAGCAACACACGGGTGGTTAGCACTGAAGCTTTCTTT. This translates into CASNTRVVSTEAFF.

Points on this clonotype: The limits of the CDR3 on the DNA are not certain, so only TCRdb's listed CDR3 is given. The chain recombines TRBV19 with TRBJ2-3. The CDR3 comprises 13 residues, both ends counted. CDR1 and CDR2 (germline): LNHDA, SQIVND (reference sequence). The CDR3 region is CASTSVETDTQYF.

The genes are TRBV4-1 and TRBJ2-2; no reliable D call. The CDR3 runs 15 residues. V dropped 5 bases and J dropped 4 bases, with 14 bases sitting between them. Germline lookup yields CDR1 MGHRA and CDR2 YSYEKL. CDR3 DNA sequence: TGCGCCAGCAGCTTAACGGGTTTTGGCACCGGGGAGCTGTTTTTT. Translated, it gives CASSLTGFGTGELFF.

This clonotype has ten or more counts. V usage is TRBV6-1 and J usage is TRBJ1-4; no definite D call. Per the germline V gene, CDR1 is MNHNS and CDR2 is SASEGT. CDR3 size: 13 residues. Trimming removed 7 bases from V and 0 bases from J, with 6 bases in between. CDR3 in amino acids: CASIGSTNEKLFF. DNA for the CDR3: TGTGCCAGCATAGGGTCAACTAATGAAAAACTGTTTTTT.

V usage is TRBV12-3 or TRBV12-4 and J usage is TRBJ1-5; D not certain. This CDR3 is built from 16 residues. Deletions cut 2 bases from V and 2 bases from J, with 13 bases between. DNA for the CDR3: TGTGCCAGCAGTTTAAAGGTGGGTGGTGGCAATCAGCCCCAGCATTTT. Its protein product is CASSLKVGGGNQPQHF.

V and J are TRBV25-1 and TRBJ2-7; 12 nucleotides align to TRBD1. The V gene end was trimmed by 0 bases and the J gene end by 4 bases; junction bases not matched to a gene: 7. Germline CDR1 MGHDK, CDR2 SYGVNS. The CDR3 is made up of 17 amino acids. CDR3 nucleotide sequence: TGTGCCAGCAGTGAATATAGGGGACAGGGGGCAGATTACGAGCAGTACTTC. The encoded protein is CASSEYRGQGADYEQYF.

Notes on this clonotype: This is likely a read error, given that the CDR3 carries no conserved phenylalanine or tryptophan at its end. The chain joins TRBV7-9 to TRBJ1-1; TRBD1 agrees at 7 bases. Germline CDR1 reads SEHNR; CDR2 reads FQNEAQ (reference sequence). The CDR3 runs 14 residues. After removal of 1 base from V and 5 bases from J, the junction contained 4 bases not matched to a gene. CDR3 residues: CASSLGNRGTEAFL. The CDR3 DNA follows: TGTGCCAGCAGCTTAGGAAACAGGGGAACTGAAGCTTTCCTT.

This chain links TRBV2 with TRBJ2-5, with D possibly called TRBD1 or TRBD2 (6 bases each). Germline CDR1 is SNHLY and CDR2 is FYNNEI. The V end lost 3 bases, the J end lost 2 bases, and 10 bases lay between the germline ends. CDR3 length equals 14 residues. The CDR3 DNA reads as TGTGCCAGCAGTGAGGGGGGCGGACAAGAGACCCAGTACTTC. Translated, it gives CASSEGGGQETQYF.

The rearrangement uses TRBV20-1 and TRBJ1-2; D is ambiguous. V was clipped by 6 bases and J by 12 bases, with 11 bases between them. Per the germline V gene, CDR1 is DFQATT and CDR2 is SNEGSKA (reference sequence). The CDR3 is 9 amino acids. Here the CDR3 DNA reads TGCAGTGCCGACTTTACACACACCTTC. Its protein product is CSADFTHTF.

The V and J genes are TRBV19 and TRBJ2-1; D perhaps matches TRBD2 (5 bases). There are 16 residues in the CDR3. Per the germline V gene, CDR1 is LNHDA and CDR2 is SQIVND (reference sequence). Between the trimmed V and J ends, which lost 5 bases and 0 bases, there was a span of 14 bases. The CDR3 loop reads CASSEPRGPSYNEQFF. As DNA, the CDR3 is TGTGCCAGTAGTGAGCCCCGGGGTCCCTCCTACAATGAGCAGTTCTTC.

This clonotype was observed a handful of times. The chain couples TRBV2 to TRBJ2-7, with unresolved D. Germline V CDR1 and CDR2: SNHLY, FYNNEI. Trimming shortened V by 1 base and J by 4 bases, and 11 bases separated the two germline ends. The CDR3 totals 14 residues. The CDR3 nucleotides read TGTGCCAGCAGTGAAGGGGATGTTAGATACGAGCAGTACTTC. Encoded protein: CASSEGDVRYEQYF. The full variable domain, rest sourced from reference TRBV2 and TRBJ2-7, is EPEVTQTPSHQVTQMGQEVILRCVPISNHLYFYWYRQILGQKVEFLVSFYNNEISEKSEIFDDQFSVERPDGSNFTLKIRSTKLEDSAMYFCASSEGDVRYEQYFGPGTRLTVT.

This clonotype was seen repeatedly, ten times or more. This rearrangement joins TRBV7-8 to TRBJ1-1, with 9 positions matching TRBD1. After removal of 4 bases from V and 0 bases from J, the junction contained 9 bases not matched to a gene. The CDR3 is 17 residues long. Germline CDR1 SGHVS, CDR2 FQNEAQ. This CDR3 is CASSSRTGAGMNTEAFF. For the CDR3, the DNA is TGTGCCAGCAGCTCGAGGACAGGGGCGGGAATGAACACTGAAGCTTTCTTT.